The clone carrying this T cell receptor beta chain was seen a single time. The sample comes from a study of cytomegalovirus exposure and HLA in healthy donors. The assay was immunoSEQ multiplex PCR, and TCRdb's table has in-frame clones only and misses some. The data contain 200,000 to 300,000 clones, around 85% of them seen just once; the ten biggest clones take up around 1.2%. CDR1 and CDR2 (germline): MDHEN, SYDVKM. Trimming left V 0 bases short and J 7 bases short, with 7 bases between. The CDR3 extends over 13 amino acids. This receptor was obtained from a woman aged 30 to 39 in good health and CMV-seropositive. The source material was PBMCs. J is TRBJ2-1 and V is TRBV28; the D gene is possibly TRBD2 (6 bases). CDR3 bases: TGTGCCAGCAGTTTATGGCGGGATAATGAGCAGTTCTTC. It translates to CASSLWRDNEQFF.